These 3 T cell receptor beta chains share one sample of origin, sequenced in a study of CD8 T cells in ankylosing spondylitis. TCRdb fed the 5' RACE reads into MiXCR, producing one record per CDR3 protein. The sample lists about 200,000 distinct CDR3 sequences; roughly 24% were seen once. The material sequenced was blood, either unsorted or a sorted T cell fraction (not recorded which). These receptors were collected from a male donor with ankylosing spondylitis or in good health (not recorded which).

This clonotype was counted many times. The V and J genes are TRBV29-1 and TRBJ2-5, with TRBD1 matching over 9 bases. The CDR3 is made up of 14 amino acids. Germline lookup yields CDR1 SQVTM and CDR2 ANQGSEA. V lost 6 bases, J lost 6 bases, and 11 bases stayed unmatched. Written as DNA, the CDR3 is TGCAGCGTGGGGACCGGGACAGGGAGGAAGACCCAGTACTTC. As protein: CSVGTGTGRKTQYF.

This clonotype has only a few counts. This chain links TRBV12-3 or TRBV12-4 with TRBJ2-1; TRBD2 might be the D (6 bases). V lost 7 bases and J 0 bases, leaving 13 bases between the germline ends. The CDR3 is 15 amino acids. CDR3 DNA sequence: TGTGCCAGCACTACCGGGACTCACTCCTACAATGAGCAGTTCTTC. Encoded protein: CASTTGTHSYNEQFF.

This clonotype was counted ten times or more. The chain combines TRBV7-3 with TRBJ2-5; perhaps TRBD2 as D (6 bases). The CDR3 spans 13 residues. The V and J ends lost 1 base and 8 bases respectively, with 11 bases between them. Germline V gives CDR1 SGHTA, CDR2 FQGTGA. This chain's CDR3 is CASSLKREDTQYF. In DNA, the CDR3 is TGTGCCAGCAGCTTAAAGAGGGAGGATACCCAGTACTTC.